This entry lists 26 T cell receptor beta chains sequenced from one sample in a study of cytomegalovirus exposure and HLA in healthy donors. Researchers ran the PCR with 60 Vbeta and 13 Jbeta primers. Assay used: immunoSEQ multiplex PCR; TCRdb lists only in-frame clones, some missing. The table lists about 160,000 clones, roughly three quarters of them singletons. Material for sequencing was PBMCs. The receptors shown here come from a man in his 60s in good health and CMV-seronegative.

This chain uses TRBV28 with TRBJ1-2; no reliable D call. This CDR3 contains 13 residues. CDR1 is MDHEN, CDR2 SYDVKM, per germline. The germline V and J ends were trimmed by 7 bases and 7 bases, with 16 bases remaining between them. The CDR3 spells CASITHAASGYTF. Here the CDR3 DNA reads TGTGCCAGCATAACCCACGCGGCCTCTGGCTACACCTTC.

The chain combines TRBV5-5 with TRBJ1-3; 9 bases align to TRBD1. Germline loops: CDR1 SGHKS, CDR2 YYEKEE (reference sequence). CDR3 length: 17 amino acids. Germline trimming cut 0 bases from V and 3 bases from J; bases unmatched to any gene: 7. This CDR3 reads CASSLGLQGAGGNTIYF. The CDR3 DNA reads as TGTGCCAGCAGCTTGGGCCTACAGGGGGCTGGTGGAAACACCATATATTTT.

This chain connects TRBV6-4 to TRBJ1-1; TRBD1 is a possible D gene (5 bases). V lost 0 bases and J lost 5, with 10 bases in between. CDR1 and CDR2 (germline): MRHNA, SNTAGT. The CDR3 runs to 14 residues. The CDR3 DNA reads TGTGCCAGCAGTGACTCGAGTCAGGGTACTGAAGCTTTCTTT. Translated, it gives CASSDSSQGTEAFF.

The gene calls are TRBV5-4 and TRBJ2-5, with 9 bases identical to TRBD2. The germline V gene encodes CDR1 SGHNT and CDR2 YYREEE (reference sequence). The CDR3 loop spans 15 amino acids. The junction had 4 bases not matched to a gene; V was cut back by 2 bases and J by 2 bases. The CDR3 reads CASSLRLAGQETQYF. The CDR3 DNA follows: TGTGCCAGCAGCTTAAGGCTAGCGGGACAAGAGACCCAGTACTTC. Drawing the rest from reference TRBV5-4 and TRBJ2-5, the complete variable domain is ETGVTQSPTHLIKTRGQQVTLRCSSQSGHNTVSWYQQALGQGPQFIFQYYREEENGRGNFPPRFSGLQFPNYSSELNVNALELDDSALYLCASSLRLAGQETQYFGPGTRLLVL.

This clone has a single count. The rearrangement uses TRBV18 and TRBJ2-6; tentatively, D is TRBD1 (5 bases). This CDR3 has 15 amino acids. The V gene lost 0 bases and the J gene lost 7 bases, with 10 bases spanning the gap. Germline-derived CDR1 and CDR2 are KGHSH and LQKENI. CDR3 residues: CASSPPFGQANVLTF. The CDR3 DNA reads TGTGCCAGCTCACCACCTTTCGGACAAGCCAACGTCCTGACTTTC.

The V call is TRBV27, the J call TRBJ1-5; 7 nucleotides match TRBD1. Germline V CDR1 and CDR2: MNHEY, SMNVEV (reference sequence). CDR3 size: 12 residues. Trimming removed 2 bases from V and 9 bases from J; junction bases left unmatched: 1. The DNA of the CDR3 is TGTGCCAGCAGTTTAAGACAGGGGCCCCAGCATTTT. Its translation is CASSLRQGPQHF.

This chain uses TRBV19 with TRBJ2-3; D perhaps matches TRBD1 (6 bases). CDR3 length equals 15 residues. In germline, CDR1 is LNHDA, CDR2 SQIVND (reference sequence). V lost 3 bases and J 11 bases, leaving 21 bases between the germline ends. The CDR3 DNA is TGTGCCAGTAGTATGGAGGACAGCTGGCTTGATTGGCAGTATTTT. It specifies CASSMEDSWLDWQYF.

The chain carries TRBV28 and TRBJ1-5, with TRBD1 matching over 8 bases. The germline V gene has CDR1 MDHEN and CDR2 SYDVKM. This CDR3 has 15 amino acids. V gave up 6 bases and J gave up 5 bases; unmatched junction bases: 9. Written as DNA, the CDR3 is TGTGCCAGCAGCGACCGGACAGGGAAGTATCAGCCCCAGCATTTT. Residues: CASSDRTGKYQPQHF.

This rearrangement joins TRBV5-1 to TRBJ2-7, with a possible D match to TRBD1 (5 bases). Germline V gene sequence: CDR1 SGHRS, CDR2 YFSETQ. Trimming took off 1 base at V and 3 bases at J, with 14 bases between the two ends. The CDR3 is 15 amino acids. The CDR3 sequence is CASSLSGRVNYEQYF. CDR3 coding DNA: TGCGCCAGCAGCTTGAGTGGCAGGGTCAACTACGAGCAGTACTTC.

This chain uses TRBV28 with TRBJ2-2; D is perhaps TRBD2 (5 bases). Trimming shortened V by 4 bases and J by 7 bases, and 10 bases separated the two germline ends. There are 13 residues in the CDR3. Germline V gives CDR1 MDHEN, CDR2 SYDVKM. Here the CDR3 DNA reads TGTGCCAGCAGTTGGGGTCGGGGCGGGGAGCTGTTTTTT. Its translation: CASSWGRGGELFF.

The CDR3 spells CAFSRDRKNSPLHF. For the CDR3, the DNA is TGTGCCTTTTCCCGGGACAGGAAAAATTCACCCCTCCACTTT. The chain has TRBV30 and TRBJ1-6, with TRBD1 matching 8 bases. V lost 7 bases to trimming and J lost 7 bases; unmatched junction nucleotides: 9. The CDR3 has 14 residues. Germline V gene lookup returns CDR1 GTSNPN and CDR2 SVGIG (reference sequence).

This chain joins TRBV27 and TRBJ1-5, with TRBD1 as a possible D gene (6 bases). The J call may be incorrect, as the DNA end agrees better with TRBJ2-3. Germline CDR1 is MNHEY and CDR2 is SMNVEV (reference sequence). The CDR3 runs to 18 residues. The CDR3 DNA reads TGTGCCAGCAGTCTTCGGTCCGGGACACCAAATAGCAATCAGCCCCAGTATTTT. The encoded protein is CASSLRSGTPNSNQPQYF.

The rearrangement links TRBV29-1 to TRBJ2-3, with 9 bases identical to TRBD2. CDR3 size: 16 residues. The V segment lost 4 bases and the J segment 1 base; nucleotides outside the gene matches: 9. Per the germline V gene, CDR1 is SQVTM and CDR2 is ANQGSEA. As DNA, the CDR3 is TGCAGCGTTGGGCCTGGACGGACTAGCGGCACAGATACGCAGTATTTT. It encodes CSVGPGRTSGTDTQYF.

The chain combines TRBV13 with TRBJ2-6, with D unresolved. The CDR3 loop spans 20 amino acids. Trimming stripped 3 bases from V and 0 bases from J, with 21 bases between. CDR1 is PRHDT and CDR2 is FYEKMQ in the germline V gene (reference sequence). The CDR3 reads CASSFLIAVPSDSGANVLTF. CDR3 bases: TGTGCCAGCAGCTTTCTCATTGCGGTTCCCTCGGACTCTGGGGCCAACGTCCTGACTTTC.

The CDR3 sequence is CSVEGQGAANEQFF. The CDR3 nucleotides read TGCAGCGTTGAAGGTCAGGGGGCGGCCAATGAGCAGTTCTTC. The gene calls are TRBV29-1 and TRBJ2-1; 8 bases are a match to TRBD1. CDR1 and CDR2 from the germline V gene are SQVTM and ANQGSEA. This CDR3 comprises 14 residues. The V and J ends lost 1 base and 6 bases, in that order; junction bases with no gene match: 5.

This chain uses TRBV5-1 with TRBJ2-3; 10 positions match TRBD2. The CDR3 contains 17 residues. Germline V lookup: CDR1 SGHRS, CDR2 YFSETQ. The junction had 6 bases not matched to a gene; V was cut back by 1 base and J by 1 base. CDR3 sequence (DNA): TGCGCCAGCAGCTTGATGGCTAGCGGGGGTCGCACAGATACGCAGTATTTT. Translating it yields CASSLMASGGRTDTQYF.

The rearrangement links TRBV5-4 to TRBJ1-5; maybe TRBD1 (6 bases). CDR1 SGHNT and CDR2 YYREEE come from the germline V gene (reference sequence). This CDR3 contains 15 residues. The V gene lost 0 bases and the J gene lost 7 bases, with 14 bases spanning the gap. The CDR3 protein is CASSLGGGRAQPQHF. The DNA for the CDR3 is TGTGCCAGCAGCTTGGGGGGGGGCAGGGCCCAGCCCCAGCATTTT. Variable domain in full (rest from reference TRBV5-4 and TRBJ1-5): ETGVTQSPTHLIKTRGQQVTLRCSSQSGHNTVSWYQQALGQGPQFIFQYYREEENGRGNFPPRFSGLQFPNYSSELNVNALELDDSALYLCASSLGGGRAQPQHFGDGTRLSIL.

This chain links TRBV7-9 with TRBJ1-3, with unresolved D. The V gene's germline CDR1 is SEHNR and CDR2 FQNEAQ (reference sequence). V lost 2 bases and J lost 8, with 7 bases in between. The CDR3 length is 12 residues. The CDR3 nucleotides are TGTGCCAGCAGCTTAAACGGGGACACCATATATTTT. It encodes CASSLNGDTIYF.

The chain carries TRBV6-5 and TRBJ2-7, with no clear D. The CDR3 extends over 15 amino acids. The germline V gene encodes CDR1 MNHEY and CDR2 SVGAGI. Trimming shortened V by 4 bases and J by 0 bases, and 13 bases separated the two germline ends. The CDR3 region has the DNA TGTGCCAGCAGTTTCGGCAGGCACGGCTCCTACGAGCAGTACTTC. It specifies CASSFGRHGSYEQYF.

This clone showed up just a few times. Within the sample, other DNA sequences also encode this same CDR3. The chain is built from TRBV27 and TRBJ1-2; D not resolved. The CDR3 is 14 residues long. V lost 0 bases and J 2 bases, leaving 7 bases between the germline ends. Germline V gene sequence: CDR1 MNHEY, CDR2 SMNVEV (reference sequence). The CDR3 region has the DNA TGTGCCAGCAGTTTATCTAGGAGAAACTATGGCTACACCTTC. Its translation is CASSLSRRNYGYTF.

The J gene is TRBJ2-1, the V gene TRBV7-2, with 12 bases identical to TRBD2. V lost 5 bases to trimming and J lost 3 bases; unmatched junction nucleotides: 5. CDR1 and CDR2 from the germline V gene are SGHTA and FQGNSA. The CDR3 covers 16 residues. Here the CDR3 DNA reads TGTGCCAGCAGCCGTGGACTAGCGGGGCTCTACAATGAGCAGTTCTTC. Protein: CASSRGLAGLYNEQFF.

The rearrangement links TRBV7-2 to TRBJ2-5; the match to TRBD1 covers 8 bases. Per germline, CDR1 SGHTA and CDR2 FQGNSA. The trim removed 5 bases at V and 1 base at J, leaving 0 bases unmatched. This CDR3 comprises 13 residues. CDR3 in amino acids: CASSQGAQETQYF. CDR3 sequence (DNA): TGTGCCAGCAGCCAGGGGGCCCAAGAGACCCAGTACTTC.

This clone has just a few counts. The chain employs TRBV28 and TRBJ2-2; TRBD1 matches 9 bases. This CDR3 spans 17 amino acids. The V gene end was trimmed by 6 bases and the J gene end by 5 bases; junction bases not matched to a gene: 13. CDR1 MDHEN and CDR2 SYDVKM come from the germline V gene. CDR3 loop: CASRTPGQGFGTGELFF. DNA of the CDR3: TGTGCCAGCAGAACCCCGGGACAGGGATTTGGGACCGGGGAGCTGTTTTTT.

This clone has only one observation. This sequence joins TRBV14 and TRBJ2-5; a possible D gene is TRBD1 (6 bases). This CDR3 comprises 17 residues. The V gene's germline CDR1 is SGHDN and CDR2 FVKESK. V was shortened by 4 bases and J by 7 bases, with 25 bases between the two germline ends. The chain's CDR3 is CASSPLGLLLQTGTQYF. The CDR3 bases are TGTGCCAGCAGCCCGTTAGGCCTACTCCTACAGACAGGGACCCAGTACTTC.

V gene TRBV6-5 combines with J gene TRBJ2-5, with 8 positions matching TRBD2. CDR1 MNHEY and CDR2 SVGAGI come from the germline V gene. J gave up 2 bases and V 0 bases, and 2 bases lay outside the gene matches. This CDR3 is 15 amino acids long. The CDR3 here is CASSYSRGGQETQYF. DNA of the CDR3: TGTGCCAGCAGTTACTCTCGGGGGGGGCAAGAGACCCAGTACTTC.

The chain joins TRBV10-3 to TRBJ2-2; weak D call: TRBD1 (5 bases). The length of the CDR3 is 14 residues. V lost 7 bases and J lost 3, with 12 bases in between. Germline CDR1 and CDR2: ENHRY and SYGVKD. The CDR3 protein is CAIKDTGDTGELFF. Here the CDR3 DNA reads TGTGCCATCAAGGACACTGGGGACACCGGGGAGCTGTTTTTT.